These T cell receptor beta chains were read from a single sample in a study of CD8 T cells in ankylosing spondylitis. TCRdb reprocessed the 5' RACE reads via MiXCR and lists one record per CDR3 protein. The table lists roughly 450,000 distinct CDR3 sequences, 20% to 30% of them singletons. The sequenced material came from blood, either unsorted or a sorted T cell fraction (not recorded which). The receptors originated from a male donor with ankylosing spondylitis. Each CDR3 is given with its conserved first and last residue. The D gene is left open where the match is weak. The size of a clone is reported for some rows only, either as once, few or many, or as a class for expanded clones.

j_gene: TRBJ2-1; v_gene: TRBV2; abundance: -; d_gene: -; CDR3nt: TGTGCCAGCAGCCGCACCGGGACCCGGAGAGACAATGAGCAGTTCTTC; CDR3aa: CASSRTGTRRDNEQFF
j_gene: TRBJ2-7; v_gene: TRBV11-2; abundance: few; d_gene: -; CDR3nt: TGTGCCAGCAGCGCTGGACAGTACCTATTAGGGACCTACGAGCAGTACTTC; CDR3aa: CASSAGQYLLGTYEQYF
j_gene: TRBJ2-1; v_gene: TRBV7-2; abundance: -; d_gene: TRBD2; CDR3nt: TGTGCCAGCAGCATGGGACTAGCGGGAGGAGATGAGCAGTTCTTC; CDR3aa: CASSMGLAGGDEQFF
j_gene: TRBJ2-1; v_gene: TRBV29-1; abundance: few; d_gene: TRBD2; CDR3nt: TGCAGCGCCCCGGGTGGAGCGGGGAGCTCCTACAATGAGCAGTTCTTC; CDR3aa: CSAPGGAGSSYNEQFF
j_gene: TRBJ2-2; v_gene: TRBV20-1; abundance: few; d_gene: -; CDR3nt: TGCAGTGCTCTAACAACGTCTACCGGGGAGCTGTTTTTT; CDR3aa: CSALTTSTGELFF
j_gene: TRBJ2-1; v_gene: TRBV5-1; abundance: many; d_gene: -; CDR3nt: TGCGCCAGCACACAACAGGGCCTCGGCTCCTACAATGAGCAGTTCTTC; CDR3aa: CASTQQGLGSYNEQFF
j_gene: TRBJ2-1; v_gene: TRBV18; abundance: -; d_gene: TRBD2; CDR3nt: TGTGCCAGCTCACCAGGGGGGGGCAATGAGCAGTTCTTC; CDR3aa: CASSPGGGNEQFF
j_gene: TRBJ2-2; v_gene: TRBV4-1; abundance: few; d_gene: -; CDR3nt: TGCGCCAGCAGCCAAGACCCGAACCCCGGGGAGCTGTTTTTT; CDR3aa: CASSQDPNPGELFF
j_gene: TRBJ2-3; v_gene: TRBV29-1; abundance: -; d_gene: TRBD2; CDR3nt: TGCAGCGCCCGAACTAGCGGGAGGGCTGGTACGCAGTATTTT; CDR3aa: CSARTSGRAGTQYF
j_gene: TRBJ2-1; v_gene: TRBV5-1; abundance: -; d_gene: TRBD2; CDR3nt: TGCGCCAGCAGCCCCGGGACTAGCGGATATGATGAGCAGTTCTTC; CDR3aa: CASSPGTSGYDEQFF
j_gene: TRBJ2-7; v_gene: TRBV7-2; abundance: -; d_gene: TRBD2; CDR3nt: TGTGCCAGCAGCTCCCTAGCGGGAGAGAATAACGAGCAGTACTTC; CDR3aa: CASSSLAGENNEQYF
j_gene: TRBJ2-7; v_gene: TRBV5-1; abundance: -; d_gene: -; CDR3nt: TGCGCCAGCAGCTTGGATTCGCCAGGGTGGGAGCAGTACTTC; CDR3aa: CASSLDSPGWEQYF
j_gene: TRBJ1-2; v_gene: TRBV20-1; abundance: few; d_gene: -; CDR3nt: TGCAGTGCTACGGACAGTTACTATGGCTACACCTTC; CDR3aa: CSATDSYYGYTF
j_gene: TRBJ2-5; v_gene: TRBV20-1; abundance: -; d_gene: -; CDR3nt: TGCAGTGCTAGTTCTAGACCTGAGACCCAGTACTTC; CDR3aa: CSASSRPETQYF
j_gene: TRBJ2-7; v_gene: TRBV6-1; abundance: -; d_gene: -; CDR3nt: TGTGCCAGCAGTGAGGGGACGGGGTACTACGAGCAGTACTTC; CDR3aa: CASSEGTGYYEQYF
j_gene: TRBJ2-3; v_gene: TRBV4-1; abundance: -; d_gene: TRBD2; CDR3nt: TGCGCCAGCAGCCAAGCACTAGCGGCGACAGATACGCAGTATTTT; CDR3aa: CASSQALAATDTQYF
j_gene: TRBJ2-5; v_gene: TRBV12-3/TRBV12-4; abundance: -; d_gene: -; CDR3nt: TGTGCCAGCAGTTCGGACAGCTTATTGACCCAGTACTTC; CDR3aa: CASSSDSLLTQYF
j_gene: TRBJ2-2; v_gene: TRBV5-1; abundance: -; d_gene: -; CDR3nt: TGCGCCAGCAGCCCAACCCCACATAACACCGGGGAGCTGTTTTTT; CDR3aa: CASSPTPHNTGELFF
j_gene: TRBJ2-6; v_gene: TRBV5-1; abundance: many; d_gene: -; CDR3nt: TGCGCCAGCAGCTTTCAGGGTTTCTCTGGGGCCAACGTCCTGACTTTC; CDR3aa: CASSFQGFSGANVLTF
j_gene: TRBJ2-3; v_gene: TRBV6-5; abundance: few; d_gene: TRBD2; CDR3nt: TGTGCCAGCAGTTACTCCCTAGCGGGCCACACAGATACGCAGTATTTT; CDR3aa: CASSYSLAGHTDTQYF
j_gene: TRBJ2-2; v_gene: TRBV7-2; abundance: once; d_gene: -; CDR3nt: TGTGCCAGCAGCTTAAACAGGATCACCGGGGAGCTGTTTTTT; CDR3aa: CASSLNRITGELFF
j_gene: TRBJ2-3; v_gene: TRBV6-5; abundance: few; d_gene: TRBD1; CDR3nt: TGTGCCAGCAGTTACAAGGGGGCGTTCGACACAGATACGCAGTATTTT; CDR3aa: CASSYKGAFDTDTQYF
j_gene: TRBJ1-2; v_gene: TRBV24-1; abundance: -; d_gene: -; CDR3nt: TGTGCCACCAGTGATCTATGGTATGGCTACACCTTC; CDR3aa: CATSDLWYGYTF
j_gene: TRBJ2-7; v_gene: TRBV25-1; abundance: -; d_gene: -; CDR3nt: TGTGCCAGCAGTGAGACGGCCTCCTACGAGCAGTACTTC; CDR3aa: CASSETASYEQYF
j_gene: TRBJ1-1; v_gene: TRBV5-5; abundance: -; d_gene: -; CDR3nt: TGTGCCAGCAGCTGGGGGAGCGTGAACACTGAAGCTTTCTTT; CDR3aa: CASSWGSVNTEAFF
j_gene: TRBJ2-1; v_gene: TRBV3-1; abundance: -; d_gene: TRBD2; CDR3nt: TGTGCCAGCAGCCAAGTTCCAAGCGGGAGCTCCTACAATGAGCAGTTCTTC; CDR3aa: CASSQVPSGSSYNEQFF
j_gene: TRBJ2-3; v_gene: TRBV5-1; abundance: -; d_gene: -; CDR3nt: TGCGCCAGCACCTCCCCCGGGAGCGTCGCAGATACGCAGTATTTT; CDR3aa: CASTSPGSVADTQYF
j_gene: TRBJ1-2; v_gene: TRBV5-1; abundance: few; d_gene: -; CDR3nt: TGCGCCAGCAGCTGGACCCCAGATCCCTATGGCTACACCTTC; CDR3aa: CASSWTPDPYGYTF